The entry below describes one TCR beta chain. The assay was immunoSEQ multiplex PCR, and TCRdb's table has in-frame clones only and misses some. This table has about 150,000 clones, around 79% appearing once. These data are taken from a study of blood T cell repertoires in COVID-19. CDR3 length: 13 amino acids. The V end lost 5 bases, the J end lost 8 bases, and 14 bases lay between the germline ends. Germline CDR1 reads SGHTA; CDR2 reads FQGNSA. This sequence joins TRBV7-2 and TRBJ2-3; perhaps TRBD1 as D (7 bases). The specimen sequenced was peripheral blood. This clonotype was obtained from a man older than 75 with acute or convalescent COVID-19. CDR3 region: CASSRGDSPTQYF. In DNA form, the CDR3 reads TGTGCCAGCAGCAGGGGGGACAGCCCTACGCAGTATTTT.